This record looks at one T cell receptor (beta chain) sequence and its context. The sample belongs to a study of control samples from healthy donors and cancer patients. Sequenced by immunoSEQ multiplex PCR; TCRdb stores in-frame clones only, minus some. The sample holds approximately 87,000 clones, more than 85% seen once. The sequencing sample was made of PBMCs. The clonotype originates from a middle-aged woman with lung cancer.

The CDR3 region has the DNA TGTGCCACCAGGCAGGGACCTTCCTACGAGCAGTACTTC. This sequence encodes CATRQGPSYEQYF. V and J are TRBV24-1 and TRBJ2-7; TRBD1 or TRBD2 may be the D gene (5 bases each). Trimming removed 7 bases from V and 1 base from J, with 10 bases in between. This CDR3 contains 13 residues. Germline assignment: CDR1 KGHDR and CDR2 SFDVKD.